Each of the 21 T cell receptor beta chains below was sequenced from the same sample in a study of T cell responses to AZD1222 COVID-19 vaccine. Assay used: immunoSEQ multiplex PCR; TCRdb lists only in-frame clones, some missing. The sample shows roughly 140,000 clones, roughly 88% of them seen only once. Sequences were derived from peripheral blood, sampled on day 0 of MenACWY control vaccination. The receptor set was obtained from an adult in good health.

J is TRBJ2-1 and V is TRBV4-3; 7 bases map to TRBD1. The CDR3 has 15 amino acids. V was clipped by 0 bases and J by 5 bases; unmatched bases: 4. The germline V gene encodes CDR1 LGHNA and CDR2 YSLEER. Written as DNA, the CDR3 is TGCGCCAGCAGCCAAGAGGGACAGCCAAACAATGAGCAGTTCTTC. Protein: CASSQEGQPNNEQFF.

About this clone itself: At one end, the junction sequence differs from germline, possibly due to a read error. The chain links TRBV7-7 to TRBJ2-3; tentatively, D is TRBD1 or TRBD2 (5 bases each). The CDR3 has 15 residues. CDR1 and CDR2 (germline): SSHAT, FNYEAQ (reference sequence). CDR3 in amino acids: CASSLGSGTTDTQYF. In nucleotides, the CDR3 is TGTGCTAGCAGCTTAGGCTCAGGGACCACAGATACGCAGTATTTT.

The chain employs TRBV6-2 or TRBV6-3 and TRBJ2-4; D is unresolved. Deletions cut 5 bases from V and 8 bases from J, with 10 bases between. CDR1 and CDR2 from the germline V gene are MNHEY and SVGEGT. The CDR3 is 12 residues long. Here the CDR3 DNA reads TGTGCCAGCAGTGTCCGGGCGGACATTCAGTACTTC. Its protein product is CASSVRADIQYF.

The count of this clone is one. The rearrangement uses TRBV7-8 and TRBJ2-2; D gene ambiguous. V was trimmed by 4 bases and J by 6 bases, leaving 6 bases between them. Looked up from germline, CDR1 is SGHVS and CDR2 is FQNEAQ. The CDR3 loop spans 12 amino acids. In nucleotides, the CDR3 is TGTGCCAGCAGCTCCTGGTCCGGGGAGCTGTTTTTT. Encoded protein: CASSSWSGELFF.

This sequence joins TRBV3-1 (or the pseudogene TRBV3-2) and TRBJ2-7; 8 nucleotides align to TRBD1. Germline CDR1 and CDR2: LGHDT and YNNKEL (reference sequence). V was clipped by 4 bases and J by 4 bases; unmatched bases: 9. The CDR3 has 15 amino acids. DNA for the CDR3: TGTGCCAGCAGCCGCCGGGACAGGCCCTCTTACGAGCAGTACTTC. Translation gives CASSRRDRPSYEQYF.

The genes are TRBV6-5 and TRBJ2-6; tentatively, D is TRBD1 (5 bases). With 2 bases removed from V and 3 bases from J, the gap between germline ends came to 8 bases. Germline V gene data show CDR1 as MNHEY and CDR2 as SVGAGI. The CDR3 is 15 residues long. The CDR3 sequence: CASSYRGIGANVLTF. The CDR3 DNA is TGTGCCAGCAGTTACAGGGGAATTGGGGCCAACGTCCTGACTTTC.

The chain couples TRBV5-6 to TRBJ2-7; TRBD1 might be the D (7 bases). Trimming cost V 1 base and J 6 bases, with 17 bases left between them. CDR1 is SGHDT, CDR2 YYEEEE, per germline. The CDR3 is 15 amino acids. The CDR3 region has the DNA TGTGCCAGCAGCTTGCTTGCAGGGGGGCCAGTCGAGCAGTACTTC. The encoded protein is CASSLLAGGPVEQYF.

The genes are TRBV7-3 and TRBJ2-7; the match to TRBD2 covers 7 bases. The CDR3 loop spans 14 amino acids. V shed 5 bases, J shed 2 bases, and the junction held 6 bases outside the gene matches. CDR1 is SGHTA, CDR2 FQGTGA, per germline. The chain's CDR3 is CASSLGAGAYEQYF. The CDR3 DNA follows: TGTGCCAGCAGCCTAGGGGCGGGAGCCTACGAGCAGTACTTC. Full variable domain (remainder filled in from reference TRBV7-3 and TRBJ2-7): GAGVSQTPSNKVTEKGKYVELRCDPISGHTALYWYRQSLGQGPEFLIYFQGTGAADDSGLPNDRFFAVRPEGSVSTLKIQRTERGDSAVYLCASSLGAGAYEQYFGPGTRLTVT.

The rearrangement uses TRBV28 and TRBJ1-1, with TRBD1 as a possible D gene (5 bases). The CDR3 has 16 amino acids. Per the germline V gene, CDR1 is MDHEN and CDR2 is SYDVKM. The V end lost 3 bases, the J end lost 5 bases, and 19 bases lay between the germline ends. CDR3 loop: CASSFHGASGETEAFF. The CDR3 DNA reads TGTGCCAGCAGTTTCCACGGCGCCTCGGGGGAAACTGAAGCTTTCTTT.

The J gene is TRBJ1-6, the V gene TRBV4-1; D is unclear. CDR1 and CDR2 from the germline V gene are MGHRA and YSYEKL. CDR3 length equals 15 residues. V gave up 5 bases and J gave up 6 bases, with 14 bases separating them. The CDR3 bases are TGCGCCAGCAGCTCAAACCCGGGGTCTAATTCACCCCTCCACTTT. Translated, it gives CASSSNPGSNSPLHF.

The chain employs TRBV30 and TRBJ1-1, with 10 bases matching TRBD1. The CDR3 spans 12 residues. V lost 4 bases and J lost 6; bases outside the gene matches: 2. The germline gives CDR1 GTSNPN, CDR2 SVGIG (reference sequence). CDR3 coding DNA: TGTGCCTGGATGGGACAGGGGTCTGAAGCTTTCTTT. Its protein is CAWMGQGSEAFF.

The chain recombines TRBV6-5 with TRBJ2-1; 7 nucleotides align to TRBD1. Germline values: CDR1 MNHEY, CDR2 SVGAGI. V shed 4 bases, J shed 12 bases, and the junction held 9 bases outside the gene matches. The CDR3 covers 13 residues. CDR3 bases: TGTGCCAGCAGTTGGGACAGCATGAGAGCGCAGTTCTTC. Translating gives CASSWDSMRAQFF.

This chain joins TRBV10-3 and TRBJ2-7; perhaps TRBD1 as D (7 bases). This CDR3 has 14 residues. Germline V gives CDR1 ENHRY, CDR2 SYGVKD. V lost 2 bases to trimming and J lost 6 bases, with 14 bases between them. CDR3: CAISERMRDSEQYF. For the CDR3, the DNA is TGTGCCATCAGTGAGCGAATGCGGGACAGCGAGCAGTACTTC.

This sequence joins TRBV28 and TRBJ1-1, with D unresolved. Germline V gene data show CDR1 as MDHEN and CDR2 as SYDVKM. V was clipped by 6 bases and J by 8 bases, with 7 bases between them. CDR3 length: 10 amino acids. CDR3 nucleotides: TGTGCCAGCAGAAACCAGGAAGCTTTCTTT. Translated: CASRNQEAFF.

This clone appeared a single time. This chain joins TRBV5-1 and TRBJ2-2; D may be TRBD2 (5 bases). Trimming took off 2 bases at V and 3 bases at J, with 11 bases between the two ends. CDR3 length: 15 amino acids. Germline CDR1 is SGHRS and CDR2 is YFSETQ. CDR3: CASSFEGSDTGELFF. The CDR3 coding sequence is TGCGCCAGCAGCTTCGAGGGTAGCGACACCGGGGAGCTGTTTTTT.

This chain links TRBV25-1 with TRBJ1-3, with no clear D. Germline CDR1 MGHDK, CDR2 SYGVNS. The germline V and J ends were trimmed by 4 bases and 0 bases, with 4 bases remaining between them. The CDR3 has 13 residues. CDR3 region: CASSVFSGNTIYF. CDR3 DNA sequence: TGTGCCAGCAGTGTATTCTCTGGAAACACCATATATTTT. The variable domain in full, with the rest retrieved from reference TRBV25-1 and TRBJ1-3, is EADIYQTPRYLVIGTGKKITLECSQTMGHDKMYWYQQDPGMELHLIHYSYGVNSTEKGDLSSESTVSRIRTEHFPLTLESARPSHTSQYLCASSVFSGNTIYFGEGSWLTVV.

This rearrangement joins TRBV7-3 to TRBJ2-1; tentatively, D is TRBD2 (6 bases). Between the trimmed V and J ends, which lost 0 bases and 4 bases, there was a span of 13 bases. The CDR3 consists of 16 residues. In germline, CDR1 is SGHTA, CDR2 FQGTGA. The CDR3 DNA reads TGTGCCAGCAGCTTAACGTTGGCTAGCGCTTACAATGAGCAGTTCTTC. Amino acids: CASSLTLASAYNEQFF.

This chain uses TRBV3-1 (or the pseudogene TRBV3-2) with TRBJ1-1; 7 bases agree with TRBD1. The CDR3 contains 15 residues. V shed 4 bases, J shed 2 bases, and the junction held 7 bases outside the gene matches. Germline V lookup: CDR1 LGHDT, CDR2 YNNKEL (reference sequence). This CDR3 is CASSLRGQKNTEAFF. The CDR3, as DNA: TGTGCCAGCAGCCTTAGGGGACAGAAAAACACTGAAGCTTTCTTT.

This chain uses TRBV11-2 with TRBJ2-7; D is perhaps TRBD2 (5 bases). Trimming took 5 bases from V and 5 from J, leaving 16 bases between them. Germline CDR1 is SGHAT and CDR2 is FQNNGV. The CDR3 extends over 14 amino acids. CDR3 in amino acids: CASSARGSIDEQYF. The CDR3 DNA is TGTGCCAGCAGCGCCCGCGGGTCTATAGACGAGCAGTACTTC.

This chain uses TRBV28 with TRBJ2-7, with a tentative D call TRBD1 (7 bases). The germline gives CDR1 MDHEN, CDR2 SYDVKM. This CDR3 is built from 17 residues. Deletions cut 2 bases from V and 1 base from J, with 18 bases between. The CDR3 DNA reads TGTGCCAGCAGTTTAGGACTACAGGGGAAGCATTCCTACGAGCAGTACTTC. Amino acid sequence: CASSLGLQGKHSYEQYF.

The rearrangement links TRBV10-3 to TRBJ1-5, with 7 positions matching TRBD1. CDR3 size: 19 residues. CDR1 is ENHRY, CDR2 SYGVKD, per germline. V was pared by 3 bases and J by 3 bases, with 17 bases of the junction left unmatched. CDR3 sequence (DNA): TGTGCCATCAGTGACTCCCTTATGGGACAGAAGACAGACAATCAGCCCCAGCATTTT. Protein product: CAISDSLMGQKTDNQPQHF.